This is a list of T cell receptor beta chains from one sample in a study of T cells after posttransplantation cyclophosphamide. Sequenced by immunoSEQ multiplex PCR; TCRdb stores in-frame clones only, minus some. The table shows tens of thousands of clones, with 90% to 95% occurring only once. Sequenced sample: naive CD4+ T cells sorted from blood. Source of these receptors: a man under 40 in good health and a related stem cell transplant donor. The CDR3 runs from the conserved cysteine through the conserved F or W. Fields, in order: clone size, V gene, J gene, D gene, CDR3 DNA, CDR3 protein. The D gene is left open where the match is weak. Part of the rows lack a size; the others show once, few, many or a class for expanded clones.

clone size: NA
V gene: TRBV28
J gene: TRBJ1-4
D gene: TRBD1
CDR3 DNA: TGTGCCAGCAGTTTGGTGGTTGACTTGCAGGGGGGAGCAAAACTGTTTTTT
CDR3 protein: CASSLVVDLQGGAKLFF

clone size: once
V gene: TRBV5-1
J gene: TRBJ2-3
D gene: TRBD2
CDR3 DNA: TGCGCCAGCAGCTTAGGGACTAGCGGTGGATTGAATACGCAGTATTTT
CDR3 protein: CASSLGTSGGLNTQYF

clone size: NA
V gene: TRBV5-1
J gene: TRBJ2-3
D gene: TRBD1
CDR3 DNA: TGCGCCAGCAGCAACCGGGACAGCCGCGATACGCAGTATTTT
CDR3 protein: CASSNRDSRDTQYF

clone size: NA
V gene: TRBV30
J gene: TRBJ1-1
D gene: NA
CDR3 DNA: TGTGCCCCTTCAGGACACCTGAACACTGAAGCTTTCTTT
CDR3 protein: CAPSGHLNTEAFF

clone size: NA
V gene: TRBV6-5
J gene: TRBJ1-3
D gene: TRBD1
CDR3 DNA: TGTGCCAGCACCCGGACAGGAAGCTCTGGAAACACCATATATTTT
CDR3 protein: CASTRTGSSGNTIYF

clone size: NA
V gene: TRBV9
J gene: TRBJ1-4
D gene: NA
CDR3 DNA: TGTGCCAGCAGCGTACTCGACAGAGATAATGAAAAACTGTTTTTT
CDR3 protein: CASSVLDRDNEKLFF

clone size: NA
V gene: TRBV14
J gene: TRBJ2-1
D gene: NA
CDR3 DNA: TGTGCCAGCAGCCACGTTAGGCTACCCCTCCGAGGTGAGCAGTTCTTC
CDR3 protein: CASSHVRLPLRGEQFF

clone size: NA
V gene: TRBV27
J gene: TRBJ2-7
D gene: TRBD1
CDR3 DNA: TGTGCCAGCAGTTCCTCAGACAGGGTTAAAGGACACGGGCAGTACTTC
CDR3 protein: CASSSSDRVKGHGQYF

clone size: NA
V gene: TRBV11-2
J gene: TRBJ2-7
D gene: NA
CDR3 DNA: TGTGCCAGCAGCTTAGACAGGGGCACCTACGAGCAGTACTTC
CDR3 protein: CASSLDRGTYEQYF

clone size: NA
V gene: TRBV5-4
J gene: TRBJ2-5
D gene: TRBD2
CDR3 DNA: TGTGCCAGCAGCGTGAAACTAGCGGGGGGGCGAGAGACCCAGTACTTC
CDR3 protein: CASSVKLAGGRETQYF

clone size: NA
V gene: TRBV5-6
J gene: TRBJ1-5
D gene: NA
CDR3 DNA: TGTGCCAGCAGCTTGTGGGCAGGGAAGCAGCCCCAGCATTTT
CDR3 protein: CASSLWAGKQPQHF

clone size: NA
V gene: TRBV19
J gene: TRBJ2-7
D gene: TRBD1
CDR3 DNA: TGTGCCACCCAAGGGGAGGAACAGGGGGCTTACGAGCAGTACTTC
CDR3 protein: CATQGEEQGAYEQYF

clone size: NA
V gene: TRBV10-1
J gene: TRBJ2-3
D gene: TRBD1
CDR3 DNA: TGCGCCAGCAGTGAGTCGGAGACAGGGACCCACACAGATACGCAGTATTTT
CDR3 protein: CASSESETGTHTDTQYF

clone size: once
V gene: TRBV15
J gene: TRBJ2-1
D gene: TRBD1
CDR3 DNA: TGTGCCACCAGCAGAGAGGGGCAGGGGGCCAACAATGAGCAGTTCTTC
CDR3 protein: CATSREGQGANNEQFF

clone size: NA
V gene: TRBV5-1
J gene: TRBJ2-7
D gene: TRBD1
CDR3 DNA: TGCGCCAGCAGCTTCTGGGGACAGGCTCTGTCTGACGAGCAGTACTTC
CDR3 protein: CASSFWGQALSDEQYF

clone size: NA
V gene: TRBV6-4
J gene: TRBJ1-4
D gene: NA
CDR3 DNA: TGTGCCAGCAGTGGCCAGGAAGGTGAAAAACTGTTTTTT
CDR3 protein: CASSGQEGEKLFF

clone size: NA
V gene: TRBV6-5
J gene: TRBJ1-2
D gene: NA
CDR3 DNA: TGTGCCAGCGGGGGAGGTACCTATGGCTACACCTTC
CDR3 protein: CASGGGTYGYTF

clone size: NA
V gene: TRBV7-2
J gene: TRBJ1-1
D gene: NA
CDR3 DNA: TGTGCCAGCAGCTTAGAGGGGCGATCGGTCACTGAAGCTTTCTTT
CDR3 protein: CASSLEGRSVTEAFF

clone size: NA
V gene: TRBV28
J gene: TRBJ1-5
D gene: TRBD1
CDR3 DNA: TGTGCCAGCGGAGGGACAGGGCGCAATCAGCCCCAGCATTTT
CDR3 protein: CASGGTGRNQPQHF

clone size: once
V gene: TRBV6-5
J gene: TRBJ1-5
D gene: NA
CDR3 DNA: TGTGCCAGCAGTAGAACAGGACGCGGTCAGCCCCAGCATTTT
CDR3 protein: CASSRTGRGQPQHF

clone size: NA
V gene: TRBV2
J gene: TRBJ1-6
D gene: NA
CDR3 DNA: TGTGCCAGCAGTGACAGAACGATATATAATTCACCCCTCCACTTT
CDR3 protein: CASSDRTIYNSPLHF

clone size: once
V gene: TRBV7-8
J gene: TRBJ2-3
D gene: TRBD1
CDR3 DNA: TGTGCCAGCAGCCCACTTACAGGGGGCGGCACAGATACGCAGTATTTT
CDR3 protein: CASSPLTGGGTDTQYF

clone size: NA
V gene: TRBV7-9
J gene: TRBJ2-5
D gene: NA
CDR3 DNA: TGTGCCAGCAGCTTAGTAGGGCGGGCGGAGACCCAGTACTTC
CDR3 protein: CASSLVGRAETQYF

clone size: NA
V gene: TRBV27
J gene: TRBJ2-5
D gene: NA
CDR3 DNA: TGTGCCAGCAGGCAGTTGAACCAAGAGACCCAGTACTTC
CDR3 protein: CASRQLNQETQYF

clone size: NA
V gene: TRBV4-2
J gene: TRBJ2-7
D gene: TRBD2
CDR3 DNA: TGTGCCAGCAGCCAAGGGCGGACTAGCGGGTACGAGCAGTACTTC
CDR3 protein: CASSQGRTSGYEQYF

clone size: NA
V gene: TRBV6-5
J gene: TRBJ2-5
D gene: NA
CDR3 DNA: TGTGCCAGCAGTTACGAGGAGACCCAGTACTTC
CDR3 protein: CASSYEETQYF

clone size: NA
V gene: TRBV7-3
J gene: TRBJ2-5
D gene: TRBD2
CDR3 DNA: TGTGCCAGCAGCAAGCTAGCGGGGGGGCCCACAGAGACCCAGTACTTC
CDR3 protein: CASSKLAGGPTETQYF

clone size: once
V gene: TRBV7-2
J gene: TRBJ1-5
D gene: TRBD1
CDR3 DNA: TGTGCCAGCAGCTTCGGGACAGATAATCAGCCCCAGCATTTT
CDR3 protein: CASSFGTDNQPQHF

clone size: NA
V gene: TRBV5-5
J gene: TRBJ1-3
D gene: NA
CDR3 DNA: TGTGCCAGCAGCTTGGAGCACGCTGGAAACACCATATATTTT
CDR3 protein: CASSLEHAGNTIYF

clone size: NA
V gene: TRBV6-6
J gene: TRBJ1-1
D gene: TRBD1
CDR3 DNA: TGTGCCAGCAGTTGGCGTCGGAGACAGGGGAACACTGAAGCTTTCTTT
CDR3 protein: CASSWRRRQGNTEAFF

clone size: few
V gene: TRBV28
J gene: TRBJ1-4
D gene: NA
CDR3 DNA: TGTGCCAGCAGTCCTCATGAAAAACTGTTTTTT
CDR3 protein: CASSPHEKLFF

clone size: NA
V gene: TRBV5-1
J gene: TRBJ2-1
D gene: TRBD1
CDR3 DNA: TGCGCCAGCAGCTATTCGACAGGGGGCCGGTACAATGAGCAGTTCTTC
CDR3 protein: CASSYSTGGRYNEQFF

clone size: NA
V gene: TRBV6-5
J gene: TRBJ1-5
D gene: NA
CDR3 DNA: TGTGCCAGCAGTTACTCGAGGAGGGCTCAACCCCAGCATTTT
CDR3 protein: CASSYSRRAQPQHF

clone size: once
V gene: TRBV4-2
J gene: TRBJ1-2
D gene: NA
CDR3 DNA: TGTGCCAGCAGCCAAGATCGGGCAGGGTTACTCCGTAACTATGGCTACACCTTC
CDR3 protein: CASSQDRAGLLRNYGYTF